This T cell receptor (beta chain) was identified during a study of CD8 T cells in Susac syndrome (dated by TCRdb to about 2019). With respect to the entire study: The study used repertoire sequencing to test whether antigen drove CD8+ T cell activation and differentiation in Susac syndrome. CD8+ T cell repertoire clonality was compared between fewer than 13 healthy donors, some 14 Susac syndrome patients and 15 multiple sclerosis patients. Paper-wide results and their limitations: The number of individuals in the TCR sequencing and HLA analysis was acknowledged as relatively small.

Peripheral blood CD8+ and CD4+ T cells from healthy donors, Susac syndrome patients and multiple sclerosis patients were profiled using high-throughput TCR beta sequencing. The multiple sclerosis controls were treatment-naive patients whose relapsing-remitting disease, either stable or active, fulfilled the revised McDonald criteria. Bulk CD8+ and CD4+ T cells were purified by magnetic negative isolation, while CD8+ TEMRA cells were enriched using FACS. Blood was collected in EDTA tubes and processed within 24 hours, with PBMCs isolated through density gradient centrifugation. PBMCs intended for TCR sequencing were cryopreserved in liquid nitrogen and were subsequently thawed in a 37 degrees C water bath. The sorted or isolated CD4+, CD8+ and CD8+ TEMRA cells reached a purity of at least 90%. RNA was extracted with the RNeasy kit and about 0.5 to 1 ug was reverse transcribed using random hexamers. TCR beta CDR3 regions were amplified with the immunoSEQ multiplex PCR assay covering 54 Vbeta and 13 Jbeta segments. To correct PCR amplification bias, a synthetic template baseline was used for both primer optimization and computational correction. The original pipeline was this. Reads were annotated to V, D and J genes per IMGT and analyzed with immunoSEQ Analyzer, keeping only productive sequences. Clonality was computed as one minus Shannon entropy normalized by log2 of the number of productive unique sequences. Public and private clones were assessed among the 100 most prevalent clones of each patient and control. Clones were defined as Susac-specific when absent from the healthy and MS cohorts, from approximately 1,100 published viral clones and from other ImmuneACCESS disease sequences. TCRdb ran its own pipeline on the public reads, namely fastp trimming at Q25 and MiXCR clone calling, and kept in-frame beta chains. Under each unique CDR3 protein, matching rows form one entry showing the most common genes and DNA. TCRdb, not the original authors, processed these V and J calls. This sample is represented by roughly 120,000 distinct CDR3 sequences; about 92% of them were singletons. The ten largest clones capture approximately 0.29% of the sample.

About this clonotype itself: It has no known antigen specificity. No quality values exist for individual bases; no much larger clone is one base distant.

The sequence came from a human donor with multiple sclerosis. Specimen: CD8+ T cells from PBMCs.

The CDR3 reads CASSPWTGDYNEQFF. The DNA sequence reads TGTGCCAGCAGCCCCTGGACAGGGGATTACAATGAGCAGTTCTTC. Recombination joined TRBV7-9 with TRBJ2-1, with TRBD1 identical over 9 junction bases. CDR1 and CDR2 are read off the germline V gene (reference sequence) as SEHNR and FQNEAQ. Relative to germline, V is missing 5 bases and J is missing 4 bases, with 6 bases of the junction outside any gene match. Reading from cysteine to phenylalanine, the CDR3 counts 15 amino acids. CDR3 DNA only is kept here, 45 bases in frame from base 1.